These 9 T cell receptor beta chains were all obtained from the same sample, sequenced in a study of somatic mutations in cytotoxic T cells in rheumatoid arthritis. Assay: immunoSEQ multiplex PCR; the TCRdb copy retains only in-frame clones and omits some. The sample shows roughly 35,000 clones, under 85% of them seen only once. The source material was CD8+ T cells sorted from blood. Receptors originate from a man aged 40-55 years in good health.

The V and J genes are TRBV6-5 and TRBJ2-3; 11 positions match TRBD1. CDR3 length: 16 residues. V shed 1 base, J shed 6 bases, and the junction held 6 bases outside the gene matches. The V gene's germline CDR1 is MNHEY and CDR2 SVGAGI. This chain's CDR3 is CASSYLQGQGADTQYF. CDR3 DNA: TGTGCCAGCAGTTACTTACAAGGACAGGGGGCGGATACGCAGTATTTT.

V and J are TRBV29-1 and TRBJ1-2; 12 bases are a match to TRBD1. Germline values: CDR1 SQVTM, CDR2 ANQGSEA. V lost 2 bases and J lost 8; bases outside the gene matches: 9. The CDR3 totals 15 residues. DNA of the CDR3: TGCAGCGTTGAAAAGGGACAGGGGGCGGGGGCAGGCTACACCTTC. Encoded protein: CSVEKGQGAGAGYTF.

This sequence joins TRBV5-1 and TRBJ2-1; no clear D. The germline V and J ends were trimmed by 3 bases and 0 bases, with 16 bases remaining between them. CDR3 size: 17 residues. CDR1 and CDR2 from the germline V gene are SGHRS and YFSETQ. Here the CDR3 DNA reads TGCGCCAGCAGCTCCTCAAAGAGTACGAGCTCCTACAATGAGCAGTTCTTC. Translated, it gives CASSSSKSTSSYNEQFF.

This clone is a singleton in its sample. This sequence joins TRBV13 and TRBJ2-7, with 9 bases identical to TRBD1. The CDR3 length is 13 residues. With 3 bases clipped from V and 5 bases from J, the junction kept 2 bases outside the gene matches. Germline V lookup: CDR1 PRHDT, CDR2 FYEKMQ (reference sequence). In nucleotides, the CDR3 is TGTGCCAGCAGCTTCCGACAGGGGGACGAGCAGTACTTC. Its translation: CASSFRQGDEQYF.

This clone was found once. The CDR3 nucleotides read TGTGCCAGCAGCTTAACTAGCGGGAACACAGATACGCAGTATTTT. Translating it yields CASSLTSGNTDTQYF. The rearrangement links TRBV7-9 to TRBJ2-3; 10 bases line up with TRBD2. This CDR3 region has 15 residues. V trimming: 2 bases; J trimming: 2 bases; junction bases outside the gene matches: 1. From germline, CDR1 is SEHNR and CDR2 FQNEAQ (reference sequence). The variable domain in full, completed from reference TRBV7-9 and TRBJ2-3, reads DTGVSQNPRHKITKRGQNVTFRCDPISEHNRLYWYRQTLGQGPEFLTYFQNEAQLEKSRLLSDRFSAERPKGSFSTLEIQRTEQGDSAMYLCASSLTSGNTDTQYFGPGTRLTVL.

The chain carries TRBV6-6 and TRBJ2-5; no reliable D call. This CDR3 is built from 15 residues. V was clipped by 5 bases and J by 0 bases, with 13 bases between them. Germline V CDR1 and CDR2: MNHNY, SVGAGI (reference sequence). CDR3 in DNA: TGTGCCAGCAGTGCCCCCGTTCACAACCAAGAGACCCAGTACTTC. Translation gives CASSAPVHNQETQYF.

The chain employs TRBV4-3 and TRBJ1-5; perhaps TRBD1 as D (5 bases). From germline, CDR1 is LGHNA and CDR2 YSLEER. The germline V and J ends were trimmed by 0 bases and 4 bases, with 19 bases remaining between them. The CDR3 runs 18 residues. CDR3 coding DNA: TGCGCCAGCAGCCAAGATCTGCTCGCTGCGGGGGGGAATCAGCCCCAGCATTTT. Translation gives CASSQDLLAAGGNQPQHF.

This sequence joins TRBV19 and TRBJ1-5; the D gene is possibly TRBD1 (5 bases). V lost 7 bases to trimming and J lost 5 bases, with 12 bases between them. CDR3 size: 13 residues. The germline V gene encodes CDR1 LNHDA and CDR2 SQIVND (reference sequence). CDR3 in amino acids: CASTMAGHQPQHF. Written as DNA, the CDR3 is TGTGCCAGTACGATGGCAGGGCATCAGCCCCAGCATTTT.

The chain carries TRBV28 and TRBJ2-5; D is ambiguous. CDR1 MDHEN and CDR2 SYDVKM come from the germline V gene. Trimming pared 5 bases from V and 1 base from J, leaving 14 bases between. The CDR3 runs 15 residues. In DNA, the CDR3 is TGTGCCAGCAGTCCCCCCGATTGGGGCCAAGAGACCCAGTACTTC. Its protein is CASSPPDWGQETQYF.